The present TCR beta chain was sequenced within a study of blood T cell repertoires in COVID-19. Study overall: From T cells, B-cell-depleted T cells, or PBMCs came the material, which was cDNA or gDNA.

Trimming cost V 5 bases and J 6 bases; bases outside gene matches: 8. This CDR3 is 16 amino acids long. CDR1 and CDR2 from the germline V gene are SGHTA and FQGNSA. Method: immunoSEQ multiplex PCR; TCRdb's copy keeps in-frame clones and lacks some. The table includes roughly 350,000 clones, approximately 87% detected once. The sequencing sample was made of peripheral blood. The clonotype comes from a woman aged 45 to 65 with active or convalescent COVID-19. This chain joins TRBV7-2 and TRBJ2-1; 12 bases line up with TRBD2. The CDR3 reads CASSARLAGGRNEQFF. CDR3 nucleotide sequence: TGTGCCAGCAGCGCGCGCCTAGCGGGGGGGCGCAATGAGCAGTTCTTC.